Below are 17 T cell receptor beta chains sequenced from a single sample in a study of T-cell reconstitution after alpha-beta-depleted transplantation in children. Preparation of the TCRbeta library used unique molecular identifiers. TCRdb called the PCR reads again in MiXCR, with one record for every CDR3 protein. The data contain hundreds of thousands of distinct CDR3 sequences, roughly 13% of them singletons. This material consisted of PBMCs, mostly from graft donor cells, taken 360 days after TCRalphabeta/CD19-depleted stem cell transplant. Source of these receptors: a male patient between 10 and 17 years old who had a stem cell transplant for acute myeloid leukemia, so the T cells may come from the graft donor.

This clonotype has a handful of counts. The chain combines TRBV4-2 with TRBJ1-4; D uncertain. V gave up 0 bases and J gave up 8 bases, with 13 bases separating them. Per germline, CDR1 LGHNA and CDR2 YNFKEQ. CDR3 length equals 15 residues. The CDR3 DNA reads as TGTGCCAGCAGCCAAGATGCTGCGACCCGGGAAAAACTGTTTTTT. Its protein product is CASSQDAATREKLFF.

V and J are TRBV7-9 and TRBJ2-7; D may be TRBD1 or TRBD2 (5 bases each). CDR1 and CDR2 (germline): SEHNR, FQNEAQ (reference sequence). The CDR3 has 15 amino acids. The germline V and J ends were trimmed by 5 bases and 3 bases, with 17 bases remaining between them. This chain's CDR3 is CASSTNPGTFYEQYF. The CDR3 region has the DNA TGTGCCAGCAGCACCAACCCGGGGACCTTCTACGAGCAGTACTTC.

This clonotype was observed a handful of times. The chain has TRBV11-1 and TRBJ2-3, with TRBD1 as a possible D gene (5 bases). The CDR3 contains 18 residues. V lost 5 bases and J lost 6, with 27 bases in between. CDR1 and CDR2 from the germline V gene are SGHAT and FQDESV (reference sequence). The CDR3 reads CASSAPRALAVLLDTQYF. The CDR3 DNA follows: TGTGCCAGCAGCGCCCCCAGGGCTTTGGCGGTACTGTTGGATACGCAGTATTTT.

The table lists this clonotype with many counts. The rearrangement links TRBV7-9 to TRBJ2-3; TRBD2 might be the D (6 bases). Germline CDR1 SEHNR, CDR2 FQNEAQ (reference sequence). The CDR3 length is 16 residues. Deletions cut 2 bases from V and 1 base from J, with 13 bases between. The CDR3, as DNA: TGTGCCAGCAGCTTATGGATGGCTAGCGGCACAGATACGCAGTATTTT. This sequence encodes CASSLWMASGTDTQYF. Based on the CDR3 plus reference TRBV7-9 and TRBJ2-3, the full variable domain is DTGVSQNPRHKITKRGQNVTFRCDPISEHNRLYWYRQTLGQGPEFLTYFQNEAQLEKSRLLSDRFSAERPKGSFSTLEIQRTEQGDSAMYLCASSLWMASGTDTQYFGPGTRLTVL.

The chain uses TRBV29-1 and TRBJ2-7; TRBD1 is a possible D gene (5 bases). The CDR3 runs 13 residues. Germline V gives CDR1 SQVTM, CDR2 ANQGSEA. Trimming left V 4 bases short and J 6 bases short, with 16 bases between. The CDR3 DNA follows: TGCAGCGTTGCGGGCAGGGCGTCTTTCGAGCAGTACTTC. This gives the protein CSVAGRASFEQYF.

The V and J genes are TRBV29-1 and TRBJ2-7, with 10 bases matching TRBD2. Germline CDR1 and CDR2: SQVTM and ANQGSEA. This CDR3 comprises 14 residues. Germline trimming cut 7 bases from V and 1 base from J; bases unmatched to any gene: 7. Written as DNA, the CDR3 is TGCAGCGGGATTACTAGCGGGGTATCCTACGAGCAGTACTTC. Protein product: CSGITSGVSYEQYF.

This clonotype appeared many times. The V call is TRBV20-1, the J call TRBJ2-7, with no clear D. In germline, CDR1 is DFQATT, CDR2 SNEGSKA (reference sequence). Trimming removed 5 bases from V and 5 bases from J, with 7 bases in between. This CDR3 has 10 amino acids. CDR3 amino acids: CSAGVHEQYF. The CDR3 nucleotides are TGCAGTGCTGGGGTCCACGAGCAGTACTTC.

Only a few counts were recorded for this clonotype. The V and J genes are TRBV15 and TRBJ2-1; D might be TRBD2 (6 bases). Germline V gene lookup returns CDR1 LNHNV and CDR2 YYDKDF (reference sequence). This CDR3 has 15 amino acids. Trimming removed 6 bases from V and 2 bases from J, with 14 bases in between. DNA of the CDR3: TGTGCCACCAGTAGAATCCTAGCGCCCTACAATGAGCAGTTCTTC. Amino acids: CATSRILAPYNEQFF.

This chain connects TRBV20-1 to TRBJ2-1, with TRBD2 as a possible D gene (6 bases). CDR1 is DFQATT, CDR2 SNEGSKA, per germline (reference sequence). Trimming stripped 7 bases from V and 8 bases from J, with 18 bases between. The CDR3 is 13 residues long. Here the CDR3 reads CSGEGGDGDEQFF. CDR3 sequence (DNA): TGCAGTGGCGAGGGCGGGGACGGGGATGAGCAGTTCTTC.

This clonotype was seen at least ten times. The rearrangement joins TRBV5-1 to TRBJ2-2, with D unclear. The CDR3 has 14 amino acids. Deletions cut 4 bases from V and 0 bases from J, with 7 bases between. CDR1 is SGHRS and CDR2 is YFSETQ in the germline V gene. CDR3 bases: TGCGCCAGCAGCCCCATTTCGAACACCGGGGAGCTGTTTTTT. Translated, it gives CASSPISNTGELFF.

The chain carries TRBV10-3 and TRBJ1-3; D is uncertain. The CDR3 has 15 amino acids. Trimming removed 6 bases from V and 0 bases from J, with 12 bases in between. Germline V gene data show CDR1 as ENHRY and CDR2 as SYGVKD. In DNA, the CDR3 is TGTGCCATCAGGCCCCGGGTCGACTCTGGAAACACCATATATTTT. Translated, it gives CAIRPRVDSGNTIYF.

This clonotype appeared many times. The rearrangement joins TRBV20-1 to TRBJ2-5; no firm D call. The V gene's germline CDR1 is DFQATT and CDR2 SNEGSKA (reference sequence). V shed 2 bases and J shed 2 bases, with 3 bases lying between them. The CDR3 loop spans 11 amino acids. CDR3 nucleotides: TGCAGTGCTAGATCGCAAGAGACCCAGTACTTC. Translation: CSARSQETQYF.

The V call is TRBV12-3 or TRBV12-4, the J call TRBJ1-4; D unresolved. The CDR3 is 12 residues long. Trimming stripped 6 bases from V and 5 bases from J, with 7 bases between. DNA of the CDR3: TGTGCCAGCAGCCTCACAAATGAAAAACTGTTTTTT. Residues: CASSLTNEKLFF.

This clonotype occurred many times. The chain employs TRBV5-1 and TRBJ2-7, with D possibly TRBD2 on 5 matching bases. Germline V CDR1 and CDR2: SGHRS, YFSETQ. The CDR3 is made up of 14 amino acids. Trimming removed 1 base from V and 3 bases from J, with 11 bases in between. The CDR3 loop reads CASSLMTDYYEQYF. DNA of the CDR3: TGCGCCAGCAGCTTGATGACCGACTACTACGAGCAGTACTTC.

Details on this clonotype: It is likely a read error, because the conserved phenylalanine at the end of the CDR3 is missing. This chain uses TRBV28 with TRBJ1-1; the D is unclear. Trimming stripped 3 bases from V and 3 bases from J, with 11 bases between. Germline CDR1 and CDR2: MDHEN and SYDVKM. This CDR3 region has 14 residues. In DNA form, the CDR3 reads TGTGCCAGCAGTTTGCAGGCAGCGCACACTGAAGCTTTCTAT. This encodes CASSLQAAHTEAFY.

This clonotype was counted many times. The CDR3 DNA reads as TGCAGTGAAATAAGCGGGACTTCCTACGAGCAGTACTTC. Translating gives CSEISGTSYEQYF. The genes are TRBV20-1 and TRBJ2-7; 7 nucleotides agree with TRBD2. Per germline, CDR1 DFQATT and CDR2 SNEGSKA (reference sequence). Trimming removed 7 bases from V and 1 base from J; junction bases left unmatched: 7. This CDR3 is 13 amino acids long.

The chain uses TRBV30 and TRBJ2-7, with 7 bases aligning to TRBD1. The CDR3 sequence is 16 residues long. Trimming removed 1 base from V and 1 base from J; junction bases left unmatched: 10. Germline assignment: CDR1 GTSNPN and CDR2 SVGIG (reference sequence). The CDR3 here is CAWSALGTDSSYEQYF. CDR3 nucleotide sequence: TGTGCCTGGAGTGCCCTAGGGACAGATTCTTCCTACGAGCAGTACTTC.